This T cell receptor beta chain derives from a study of T-cell reconstitution after alpha-beta-depleted transplantation in children. Study outcomes and limitations: Reportedly, roughly two months post-transplant, alpha-beta T cells arose from several hundred expanded graft clones. By one year post-transplant, T-cell counts and diversity largely arose from T cells that were newly produced. Recipient T cells and thymic progenitors that survived gave rise to the high TCRbeta diversity observed at day 60 in some patients.

The library targeted TCRbeta and was prepared with unique molecular identifiers. Via MiXCR, TCRdb re-called the PCR reads, giving one row per CDR3 protein. Of 700,000 to 950,000 distinct CDR3 sequences detected, roughly 16% appear once; the ten largest clones hold under 6%. V was shortened by 6 bases and J by 4 bases, with 13 bases between the two germline ends. This CDR3 is built from 14 residues. In regard to this clonotype: Its antigen is still unknown.

Sequencing used PBMCs, mostly from graft donor cells, obtained 360 days after TCRalphabeta/CD19-depleted stem cell transplant. This receptor was taken from a male patient aged 5 to 17 who had a stem cell transplant for acute lymphoblastic leukemia, so the T cells may come from the graft donor. The chain carries TRBV12-3 or TRBV12-4 and TRBJ2-1, with D possibly being TRBD1 or TRBD2 (6 bases each). CDR3 DNA sequence: TGTGCCAGCAGCCCAGAGGGGGGATACAATGAGCAGTTCTTC. It encodes CASSPEGGYNEQFF.